A selection of T cell receptor beta chains follows, all from one sample in a study of CD8+ T cells in alopecia areata. Sequencing used immunoSEQ multiplex PCR; TCRdb keeps in-frame clones, though not all of them. In the table there are tens of thousands of clones, about three quarters of which are singletons. The specimen sequenced was NKG2D-low CD8+ T cells sorted from blood. The receptor set was obtained from a human donor with alopecia areata. The CDR3 runs from the conserved cysteine through the conserved F or W. A D gene is named only where the DNA matches it firmly. Clone size is given for some rows only: seen once, a few or many times, or a class if the clone is expanded.

CDR3aa	CDR3nt	d_gene	abundance	v_gene	j_gene
CAIKDRASRHF	TGTGCCATCAAGGACAGGGCTTCCCGCCACTTT	TRBD1	-	TRBV10-3	TRBJ1-6
CSVATDYREVAYEQYF	TGCAGCGTTGCAACGGACTACCGGGAGGTCGCCTACGAGCAGTACTTC	TRBD2	medium-sized	TRBV29-1	TRBJ2-7
CASSLWDSSSYNEQFF	TGTGCCAGCAGTTTATGGGACTCCTCCTCCTACAATGAGCAGTTCTTC	-	-	TRBV27	TRBJ2-1
CASVRRYQETQYF	TGTGCCAGCGTCAGGAGGTACCAAGAGACCCAGTACTTC	-	-	TRBV28	TRBJ2-5
CASRSTSGRASDSYNEQFF	TGTGCCAGCAGATCTACTAGCGGGAGGGCCTCAGACTCCTACAATGAGCAGTTCTTC	TRBD2	once	TRBV7-9	TRBJ2-1
CASSVRDRRTDTQYF	TGTGCCAGCAGCGTCCGGGACAGGAGAACAGATACGCAGTATTTT	TRBD1	once	TRBV7-6	TRBJ2-3
CASSLTRTGGNEQYF	TGTGCCAGCAGCTTAACTAGGACAGGGGGGAACGAGCAGTACTTC	TRBD1	many	TRBV7-9	TRBJ2-7
CASSEGTVHTDTQYF	TGTGCCAGCAGTGAGGGGACAGTGCACACAGATACGCAGTATTTT	TRBD1	-	TRBV6-1	TRBJ2-3
CASSYSTGGGYEQYF	TGTGCCAGCAGTTACTCGACAGGGGGAGGCTACGAGCAGTACTTC	TRBD1	-	TRBV6-6	TRBJ2-7
CASSERGLAGGAHIQYF	TGTGCCAGCAGCGAGAGGGGACTAGCGGGAGGTGCACACATTCAGTACTTC	TRBD2	-	TRBV11-2	TRBJ2-4
CATYSSEQFF	TGTGCCACTTACTCAAGTGAGCAGTTCTTC	-	-	TRBV6-5	TRBJ2-1
CASSGDRDTDTQYF	TGTGCCAGCAGTGGGGACAGGGACACAGATACGCAGTATTTT	TRBD1	-	TRBV6-4	TRBJ2-3
CASSLDASRSQYF	TGTGCCAGCAGTTTAGATGCTAGTAGGTCCCAGTACTTC	-	-	TRBV27	TRBJ2-5
CASSEGLAGYEQYF	TGTGCCAGCAGTGAAGGACTAGCGGGCTACGAGCAGTACTTC	TRBD2	-	TRBV28	TRBJ2-7
CSAPGSGRTDTQYF	TGCAGCGCCCCGGGTAGCGGGAGGACAGATACGCAGTATTTT	TRBD2	-	TRBV29-1	TRBJ2-3
CASSALYEQYF	TGTGCCAGCAGCGCCCTCTACGAGCAGTACTTC	-	few	TRBV7-2	TRBJ2-7
CASSGQGGTDTQYF	TGTGCCAGCAGTGGGCAGGGGGGCACAGATACGCAGTATTTT	TRBD1	once	TRBV6-4	TRBJ2-3
CASSDSAGGNQPQHF	TGTGCCAGCAGTGACTCGGCGGGTGGCAATCAGCCCCAGCATTTT	-	-	TRBV6-4	TRBJ1-5
CASNLDRGIDEQFF	TGTGCCAGCAACTTGGACAGGGGAATAGATGAGCAGTTCTTC	TRBD1	-	TRBV7-9	TRBJ2-1
CASSPGTGTNEQYF	TGTGCCAGCAGTCCAGGGACAGGAACCAACGAGCAGTACTTC	TRBD1	-	TRBV27	TRBJ2-7
CASSPYGAPDTQYF	TGCGCCAGCAGCCCCTACGGGGCCCCAGATACGCAGTATTTT	-	-	TRBV5-1	TRBJ2-3
CASSRTSVAETQYF	TGTGCCAGCAGCCGAACTAGCGTCGCAGAGACCCAGTACTTC	TRBD2	-	TRBV7-9	TRBJ2-5
CASSPRDRGIYNEQFF	TGTGCCAGCAGCCCCCGGGACAGGGGAATCTACAATGAGCAGTTCTTC	TRBD1	few	TRBV14	TRBJ2-1
CAWTLERDSDTQYF	TGTGCCTGGACTTTAGAAAGGGATTCGGATACGCAGTATTTT	-	-	TRBV30	TRBJ2-3
CASSLLAATDTQYF	TGTGCCAGCAGTTTACTAGCGGCCACAGATACGCAGTATTTT	TRBD2	-	TRBV27	TRBJ2-3
CASSFGGHEQYF	TGTGCCAGCAGCTTTGGGGGCCACGAGCAGTACTTC	-	-	TRBV5-4	TRBJ2-7